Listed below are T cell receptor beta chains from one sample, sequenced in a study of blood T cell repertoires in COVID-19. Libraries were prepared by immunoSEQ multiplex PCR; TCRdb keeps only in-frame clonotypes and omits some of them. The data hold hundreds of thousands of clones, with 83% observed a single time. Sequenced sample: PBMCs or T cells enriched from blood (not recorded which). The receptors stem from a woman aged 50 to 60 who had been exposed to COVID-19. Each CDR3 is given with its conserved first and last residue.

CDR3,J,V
CASSRSRGALSYNEQFF,TRBJ2-1,TRBV11-3
CASSAQTGTEAFF,TRBJ1-1,TRBV9
CASTGGTGYSYEQYF,TRBJ2-7,TRBV5-1
CASSAYRDRGFLNEKLFF,TRBJ1-4,TRBV7-3
CSVDLGAGGYTF,TRBJ1-2,TRBV29-1
CASSPPGDSEKTF,TRBJ1-2,TRBV7-9
CASSDRGGSYEQYF,TRBJ2-7,TRBV2
CASSEAPTGYMNTEAFF,TRBJ1-1,TRBV6-1
CASSLTAGGQYEQYF,TRBJ2-7,TRBV27
CSALGDYGYTF,TRBJ1-2,TRBV20-1
CSVYLATNEKLFF,TRBJ1-4,TRBV29-1
CASSQNNGWEAFF,TRBJ1-1,TRBV3-1/TRBV3-2
CASVMNTEAFF,TRBJ1-1,TRBV28
CASSSGGLANTEAFF,TRBJ1-1,TRBV5-1
CASRSGPGQGNYEQYF,TRBJ2-7,TRBV2
CASSWTSGVYEQYF,TRBJ2-7,TRBV7-8
CASSSFGTGKINYGYTF,TRBJ1-2,TRBV5-4
CASSVVTGEGYTF,TRBJ1-2,TRBV9
CASSAIQGEGYTF,TRBJ1-2,TRBV9
CAISRDRDHEQYF,TRBJ2-7,TRBV10-3
CSEGEGYTF,TRBJ1-2,TRBV29-1
CASSRRQGTEAFF,TRBJ1-1,TRBV12-3/TRBV12-4
CASRDRVSAEAFF,TRBJ1-1,TRBV6-5
CASSPVEASTEAFF,TRBJ1-1,TRBV18
CASSDFSQGNTEAFF,TRBJ1-1,TRBV6-1
CASSPQTGYTEAFF,TRBJ1-1,TRBV7-9
CASSHQPGRGEDIQYF,TRBJ2-4,TRBV4-1
CASLQRGGYTF,TRBJ1-2,TRBV12-3/TRBV12-4